The clone carrying this T cell receptor (beta chain) has a handful of counts. Its antigen remains unknown. The source of the sample is a study of PD-1 blockade in classical Hodgkin lymphoma. Study-level results: Reasons behind the repertoire differences stay unclear, perhaps disease activity or earlier therapy. The study reported lower baseline TCR diversity in newly diagnosed patients than in healthy donors.

The table came from immunoSEQ multiplex PCR; TCRdb's copy has only in-frame clones and leaves some out. The sample includes tens of thousands of clones, under 70% of them seen just once. CDR3 size: 16 residues. In germline, CDR1 is SGHAT, CDR2 FQNNGV. Trimming cost V 5 bases and J 2 bases, with 18 bases left between them. All trial patients relapsed after autologous stem cell transplantation. V usage is TRBV11-2 and J usage is TRBJ1-2; a weak D match, TRBD1 (5 bases). This clonotype was sampled from a human donor with classical Hodgkin lymphoma. Sequencing used peripheral blood mononuclear cells (PBMCs), obtained at baseline. The CDR3 sequence is CASSTQPGPTNYGYTF. CDR3 DNA: TGTGCCAGCAGCACCCAACCGGGGCCAACCAACTATGGCTACACCTTC.